This entry features one T cell receptor (beta chain) sequence. The CDR3 length is 12 residues. Germline V lookup: CDR1 KGHDR, CDR2 SFDVKD. Trimming pared 7 bases from V and 6 bases from J, leaving 11 bases between. TCRdb analysed the RT-PCR reads with MiXCR anew, one entry per CDR3 protein. Of hundreds of thousands of distinct CDR3 sequences detected, 14% appear once; the ten largest clones hold 3.6%. The source material was memory CD4+ T cells from blood. The TCR sequence derives from a female donor in good health, serving as a healthy control. The V call is TRBV24-1, the J call TRBJ1-2, with D unresolved. The CDR3 is CATSANDHGYTF. CDR3 bases: TGTGCCACCAGCGCTAATGACCATGGCTACACCTTC.